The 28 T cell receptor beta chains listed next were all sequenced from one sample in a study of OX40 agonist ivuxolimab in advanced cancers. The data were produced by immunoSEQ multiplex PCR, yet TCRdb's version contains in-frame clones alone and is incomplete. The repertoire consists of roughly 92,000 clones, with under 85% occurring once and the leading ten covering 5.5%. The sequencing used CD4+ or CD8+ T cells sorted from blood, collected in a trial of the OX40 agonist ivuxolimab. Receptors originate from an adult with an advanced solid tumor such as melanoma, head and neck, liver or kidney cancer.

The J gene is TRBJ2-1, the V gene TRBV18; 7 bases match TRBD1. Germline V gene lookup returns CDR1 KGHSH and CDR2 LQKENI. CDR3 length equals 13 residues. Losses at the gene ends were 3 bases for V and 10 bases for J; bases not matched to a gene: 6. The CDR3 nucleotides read TGTGCCAGCTCACCCGGACAGGCCGGGGAGCAGTTCTTC. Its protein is CASSPGQAGEQFF.

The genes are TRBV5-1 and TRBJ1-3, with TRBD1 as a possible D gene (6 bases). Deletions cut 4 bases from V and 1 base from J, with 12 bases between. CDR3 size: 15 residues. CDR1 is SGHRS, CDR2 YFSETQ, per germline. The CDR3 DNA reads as TGCGCCAGCAGCCCTTATACAGGGTCTGGAAACACCATATATTTT. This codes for CASSPYTGSGNTIYF.

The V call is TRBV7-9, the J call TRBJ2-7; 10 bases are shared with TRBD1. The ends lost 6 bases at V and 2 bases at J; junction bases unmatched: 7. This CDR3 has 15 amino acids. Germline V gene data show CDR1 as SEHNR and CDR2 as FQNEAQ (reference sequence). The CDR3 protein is CASSSPGQGTYEQYF. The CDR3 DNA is TGTGCCAGCAGTTCCCCGGGACAGGGGACCTACGAGCAGTACTTC.

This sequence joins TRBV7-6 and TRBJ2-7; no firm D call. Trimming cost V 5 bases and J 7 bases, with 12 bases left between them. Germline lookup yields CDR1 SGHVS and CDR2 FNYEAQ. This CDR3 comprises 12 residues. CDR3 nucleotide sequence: TGTGCCAGCAGCCCAGGTGGATGGGAGCAGTACTTC. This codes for CASSPGGWEQYF.

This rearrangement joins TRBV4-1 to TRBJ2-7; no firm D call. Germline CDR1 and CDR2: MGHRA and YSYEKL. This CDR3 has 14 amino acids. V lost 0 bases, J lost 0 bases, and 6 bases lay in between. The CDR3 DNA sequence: TGCGCCAGCAGCCAAGAGGGGAACTCCTACGAGCAGTACTTC. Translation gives CASSQEGNSYEQYF.

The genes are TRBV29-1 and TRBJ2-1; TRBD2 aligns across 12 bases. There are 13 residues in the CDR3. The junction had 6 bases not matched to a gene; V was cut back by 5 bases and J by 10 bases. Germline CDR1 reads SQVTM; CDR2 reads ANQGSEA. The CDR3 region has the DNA TGCAGCGTTACGACTAGCGGGAGCAGCGAGCAGTTCTTC. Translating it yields CSVTTSGSSEQFF.

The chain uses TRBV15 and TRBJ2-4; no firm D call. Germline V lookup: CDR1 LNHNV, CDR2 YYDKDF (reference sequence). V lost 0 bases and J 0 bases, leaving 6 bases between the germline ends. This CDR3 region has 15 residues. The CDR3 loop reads CATSRDLVAKNIQYF. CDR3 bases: TGTGCCACCAGCAGAGATCTCGTAGCCAAAAACATTCAGTACTTC.

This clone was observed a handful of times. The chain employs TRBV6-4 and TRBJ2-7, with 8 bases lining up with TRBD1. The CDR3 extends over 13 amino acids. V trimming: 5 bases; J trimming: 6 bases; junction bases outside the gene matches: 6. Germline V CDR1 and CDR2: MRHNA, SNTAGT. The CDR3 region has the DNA TGTGCCAGCAGTCCCGACAGGGGCGGCGAGCAGTACTTC. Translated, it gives CASSPDRGGEQYF.

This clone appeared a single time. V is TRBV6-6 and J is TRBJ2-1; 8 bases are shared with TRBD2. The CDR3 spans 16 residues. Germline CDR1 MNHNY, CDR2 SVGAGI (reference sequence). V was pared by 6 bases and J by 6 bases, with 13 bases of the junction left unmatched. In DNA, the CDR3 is TGTGCCAGCAGGTCCGGCAGCGGGGGCCTTTTCAATGAGCAGTTCTTC. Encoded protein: CASRSGSGGLFNEQFF.

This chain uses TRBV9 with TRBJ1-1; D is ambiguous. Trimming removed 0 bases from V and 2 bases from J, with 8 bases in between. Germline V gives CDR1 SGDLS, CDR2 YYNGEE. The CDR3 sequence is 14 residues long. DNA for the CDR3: TGTGCCAGCAGCGTAGCTACGGCAAACACTGAAGCTTTCTTT. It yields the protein CASSVATANTEAFF. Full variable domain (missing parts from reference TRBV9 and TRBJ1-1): DSGVTQTPKHLITATGQRVTLRCSPRSGDLSVYWYQQSLDQGLQFLIQYYNGEERAKGNILERFSAQQFPDLHSELNLSSLELGDSALYFCASSVATANTEAFFGQGTRLTVV.

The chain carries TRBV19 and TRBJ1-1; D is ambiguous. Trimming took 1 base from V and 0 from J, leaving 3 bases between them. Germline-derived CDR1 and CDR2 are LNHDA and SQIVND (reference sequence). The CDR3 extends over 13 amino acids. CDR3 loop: CASSIAMNTEAFF. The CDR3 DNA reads TGTGCCAGTAGTATAGCGATGAACACTGAAGCTTTCTTT.

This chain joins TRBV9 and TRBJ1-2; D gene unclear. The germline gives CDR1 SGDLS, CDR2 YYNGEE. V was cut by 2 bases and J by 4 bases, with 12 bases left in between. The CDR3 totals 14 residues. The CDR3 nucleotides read TGTGCCAGCAGCGTGGGGAGGGTTTGCTATGGCTACACCTTC. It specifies CASSVGRVCYGYTF.

CDR3 residues: CASRYGGEQYF. The CDR3 DNA follows: TGTGCCAGCAGGTACGGAGGCGAGCAGTACTTC. The chain employs TRBV2 and TRBJ2-7, with D possibly matching TRBD2 (5 bases). This CDR3 region has 11 residues. Germline assignment: CDR1 SNHLY and CDR2 FYNNEI. V was trimmed by 6 bases and J by 6 bases, leaving 9 bases between them.

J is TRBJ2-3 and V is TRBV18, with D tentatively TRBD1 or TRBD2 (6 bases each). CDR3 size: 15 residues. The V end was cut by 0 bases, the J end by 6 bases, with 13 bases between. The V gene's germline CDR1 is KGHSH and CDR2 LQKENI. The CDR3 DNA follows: TGTGCCAGCTCACCACCGGAGACTAGGGGGGATACGCAGTATTTT. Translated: CASSPPETRGDTQYF.

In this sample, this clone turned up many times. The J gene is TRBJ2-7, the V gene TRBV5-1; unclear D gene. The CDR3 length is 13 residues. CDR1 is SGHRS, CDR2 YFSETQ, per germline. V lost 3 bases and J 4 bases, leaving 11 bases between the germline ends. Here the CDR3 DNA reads TGCGCCAGCAGCTCCCGAGGTGGTTACGAGCAGTACTTC. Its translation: CASSSRGGYEQYF.

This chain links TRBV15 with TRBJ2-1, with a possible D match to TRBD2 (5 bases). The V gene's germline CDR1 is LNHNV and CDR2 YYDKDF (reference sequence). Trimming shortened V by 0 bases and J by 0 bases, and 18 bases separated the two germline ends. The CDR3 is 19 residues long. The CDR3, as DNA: TGTGCCACCAGCAGAGAGAGCGGAAGTAGCGCCAGCTCCTACAATGAGCAGTTCTTC. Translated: CATSRESGSSASSYNEQFF. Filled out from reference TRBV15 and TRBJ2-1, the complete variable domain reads DAMVIQNPRYQVTQFGKPVTLSCSQTLNHNVMYWYQQKSSQAPKLLFHYYDKDFNNEADTPDNFQSRRPNTSFCFLDIRSPGLGDTAMYLCATSRESGSSASSYNEQFFGPGTRLTVL.

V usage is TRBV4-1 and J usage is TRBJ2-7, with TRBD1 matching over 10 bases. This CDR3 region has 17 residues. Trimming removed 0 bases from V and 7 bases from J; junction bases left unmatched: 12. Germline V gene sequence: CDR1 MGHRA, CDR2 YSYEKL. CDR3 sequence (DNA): TGCGCCAGCAGCCAAGATAATATAGGGGGACAGGGGAGAGAGCAGTACTTC. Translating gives CASSQDNIGGQGREQYF.

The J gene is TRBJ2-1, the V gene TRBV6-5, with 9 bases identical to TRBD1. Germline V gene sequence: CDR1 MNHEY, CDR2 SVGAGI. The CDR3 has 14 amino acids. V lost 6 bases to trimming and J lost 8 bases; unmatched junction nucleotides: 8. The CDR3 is CASRIQGAVYEQFF. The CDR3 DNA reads TGTGCCAGCAGGATACAGGGGGCTGTGTATGAGCAGTTCTTC.

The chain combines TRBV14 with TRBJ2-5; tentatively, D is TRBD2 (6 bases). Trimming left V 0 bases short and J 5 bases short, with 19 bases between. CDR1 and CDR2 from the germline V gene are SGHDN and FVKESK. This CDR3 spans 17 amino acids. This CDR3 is CASSQDLGAAGLETQYF. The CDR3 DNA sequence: TGTGCCAGCAGCCAAGATCTTGGGGCAGCGGGCCTGGAGACCCAGTACTTC.

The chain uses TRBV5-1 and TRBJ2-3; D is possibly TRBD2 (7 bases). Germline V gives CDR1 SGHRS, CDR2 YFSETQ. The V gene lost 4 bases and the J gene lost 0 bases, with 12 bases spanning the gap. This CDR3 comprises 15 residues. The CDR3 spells CASSPRGASTDTQYF. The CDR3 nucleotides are TGCGCCAGCAGCCCCCGGGGGGCTAGCACAGATACGCAGTATTTT.

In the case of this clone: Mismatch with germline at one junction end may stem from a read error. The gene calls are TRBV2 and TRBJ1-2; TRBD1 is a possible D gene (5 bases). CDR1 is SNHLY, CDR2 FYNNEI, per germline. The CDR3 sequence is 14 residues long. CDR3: CASSGVGGTSGYTF. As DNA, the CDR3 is TGTGCCAGTAGTGGGGTCGGGGGGACGAGTGGCTACACCTTC.

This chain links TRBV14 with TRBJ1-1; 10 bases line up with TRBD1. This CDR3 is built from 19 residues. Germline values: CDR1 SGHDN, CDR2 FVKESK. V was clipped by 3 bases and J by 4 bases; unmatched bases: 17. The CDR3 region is CASSQSRIWDRGYITEAFF. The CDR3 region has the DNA TGTGCCAGCAGCCAGTCTCGGATATGGGACAGGGGATATATCACTGAAGCTTTCTTT.

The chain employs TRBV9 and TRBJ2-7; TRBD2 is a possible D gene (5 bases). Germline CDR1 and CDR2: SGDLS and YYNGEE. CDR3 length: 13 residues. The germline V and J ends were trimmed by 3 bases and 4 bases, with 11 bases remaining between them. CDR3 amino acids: CASSGNGLYEQYF. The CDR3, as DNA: TGTGCCAGCAGCGGAAACGGACTGTACGAGCAGTACTTC.

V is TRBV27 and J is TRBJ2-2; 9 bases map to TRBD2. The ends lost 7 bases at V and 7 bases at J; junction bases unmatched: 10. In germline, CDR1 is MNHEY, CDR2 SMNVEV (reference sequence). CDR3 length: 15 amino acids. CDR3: CASMSIAGAGGELFF. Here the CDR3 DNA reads TGTGCCAGCATGTCGATAGCGGGAGCGGGCGGGGAGCTGTTTTTT.

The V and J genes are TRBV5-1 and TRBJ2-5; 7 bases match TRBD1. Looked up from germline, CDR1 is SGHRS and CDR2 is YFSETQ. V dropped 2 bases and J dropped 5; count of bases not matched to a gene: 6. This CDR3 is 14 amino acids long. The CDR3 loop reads CASSLQGMYETQYF. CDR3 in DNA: TGCGCCAGCAGCTTACAGGGGATGTACGAGACCCAGTACTTC.

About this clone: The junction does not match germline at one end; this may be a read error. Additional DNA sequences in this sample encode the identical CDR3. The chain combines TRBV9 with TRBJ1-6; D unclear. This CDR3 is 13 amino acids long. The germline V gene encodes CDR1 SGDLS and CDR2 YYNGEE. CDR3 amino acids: CASSVGNNSPLHF. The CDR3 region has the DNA TGTGCCAGCAGTGTAGGAAATAATTCACCCCTCCACTTT.

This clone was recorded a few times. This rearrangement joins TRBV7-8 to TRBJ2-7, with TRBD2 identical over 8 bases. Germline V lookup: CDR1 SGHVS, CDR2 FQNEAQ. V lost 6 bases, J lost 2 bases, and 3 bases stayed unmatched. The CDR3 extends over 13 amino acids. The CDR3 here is CASSSGGPYEQYF. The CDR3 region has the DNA TGTGCCAGCAGTTCGGGAGGGCCCTACGAGCAGTACTTC.

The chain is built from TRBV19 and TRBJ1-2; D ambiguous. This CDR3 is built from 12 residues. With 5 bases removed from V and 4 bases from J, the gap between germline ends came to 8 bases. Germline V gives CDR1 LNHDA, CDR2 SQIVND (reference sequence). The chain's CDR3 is CASSAAPYGYTF. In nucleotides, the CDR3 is TGTGCCAGTAGTGCAGCCCCCTATGGCTACACCTTC.